This paragraph covers one T cell receptor (beta chain) sequence. Treatment defined: around 19 received Ad26.COV2.S at low or high dose, single or two shots; about five received placebo; per-sample allocation not given. Sampling occurred on day 63 after the first vaccine or placebo injection. This sample is drawn from a study of Ad26.COV2.S vaccination and SARS-CoV-2 variants. Study-wide background: Donor joined the COV1001 Ad26.COV2.S trial arm.

The protocol was immunoSEQ multiplex PCR, while the TCRdb copy is restricted to in-frame clones and leaves out a portion. The sample lists more than 300,000 clones; around four fifths were seen once. The receptor comes from a person aged 18-60 years who received the Ad26.COV2.S COVID-19 vaccine or a placebo. The input for sequencing was peripheral blood, taken in a trial of Ad26.COV2.S vaccine versus placebo.

CDR3 DNA sequence: TGTGCCAGCGCTGACGGCGGAGGGTATCAGCCCCAGCATTTT. Its translation: CASADGGGYQPQHF. V gene TRBV3-1 (or the pseudogene TRBV3-2) combines with J gene TRBJ1-5; D call uncertain. This CDR3 is built from 14 residues. CDR1 LGHDT and CDR2 YNNKEL come from the germline V gene (reference sequence). V gave up 8 bases and J gave up 5 bases, with 16 bases separating them.